This T cell receptor beta chain was identified in a study of human T cells and chemical hapten exposure. TCRdb analysed the RACE reads with MiXCR anew, one entry per CDR3 protein. The sample carries fewer than 200,000 distinct CDR3 sequences, under 35% recorded once. The time point was: pre-sensitization, week 0. Indicated treatment: therapeutic diphenylcyclopropenone sensitization with weekly scalp DPC. This TCR was recovered from a young woman with alopecia areata. Some clones in this sample may be carry-over from other donors' samples. Specimen: whole blood, collected in connection with sensitization to the hapten diphenylcyclopropenone (DPC).

CDR3 amino acids: CASSVVADTDTQYF. Written as DNA, the CDR3 is TGTGCCAGCAGTGTGGTAGCGGACACAGATACGCAGTATTTT. The V and J genes are TRBV6-1 and TRBJ2-3; maybe TRBD2 (6 bases). V lost 4 bases and J 2 bases, leaving 10 bases between the germline ends. Germline V lookup: CDR1 MNHNS, CDR2 SASEGT. The CDR3 runs to 14 residues.